Presented here are 30 T cell receptor beta chains from one specimen sequenced in a study of blood T cells in healthy people across ages. Using a J-beta primer mix together with a sample-barcoded 5' primer, a second PCR was run for about 6 to 12 cycles. TCRdb used MiXCR to reprocess the 5' RACE reads, holding one entry per CDR3 protein. The repertoire holds hundreds of thousands of distinct CDR3 sequences, roughly 50% seen once, with roughly 24% in the top ten. Sequences were obtained from blood. The receptors come from a man aged 35 to 55 in good health.

The chain links TRBV20-1 to TRBJ2-1; 13 bases match TRBD2. Trimming at V came to 8 bases and at J to 9 bases, leaving 10 bases not matched to a gene. Germline V gives CDR1 DFQATT, CDR2 SNEGSKA (reference sequence). The CDR3 consists of 14 residues. This CDR3 is CSSSRTSGRGEQFF. CDR3 DNA: TGCAGTTCGAGTAGGACTAGCGGGAGAGGTGAGCAGTTCTTC.

The rearrangement links TRBV4-1 to TRBJ2-1, with a weak D call TRBD1 (5 bases). There are 21 residues in the CDR3. V was shortened by 0 bases and J by 0 bases, with 24 bases between the two germline ends. The germline CDR1 and CDR2 sequences are MGHRA and YSYEKL. In DNA form, the CDR3 reads TGCGCCAGCAGCCAAGATCAGGTAGGGGTCCGGCCTTTAAGCTCCTACAATGAGCAGTTCTTC. Translating gives CASSQDQVGVRPLSSYNEQFF.

The chain uses TRBV20-1 and TRBJ2-1, with TRBD2 as a possible D gene (6 bases). The CDR3 sequence is 14 residues long. Germline assignment: CDR1 DFQATT and CDR2 SNEGSKA (reference sequence). V was pared by 4 bases and J by 5 bases, with 15 bases between. CDR3 in DNA: TGCAGTGCTATGCGGACTAAGACACACAATGAGCAGTTCTTC. Its translation is CSAMRTKTHNEQFF.

The chain has TRBV15 and TRBJ1-1; TRBD1 aligns across 9 bases. Trimming cost V 8 bases and J 1 base; bases outside gene matches: 5. Looked up from germline, CDR1 is LNHNV and CDR2 is YYDKDF (reference sequence). There are 14 residues in the CDR3. The CDR3 DNA is TGTGCCACCCGTCCGACAGGGGGGAACACTGAAGCTTTCTTT. Translated, it gives CATRPTGGNTEAFF.

The V and J genes are TRBV29-1 and TRBJ2-7; D gene ambiguous. The CDR3 extends over 11 amino acids. Germline V gives CDR1 SQVTM, CDR2 ANQGSEA. The germline V and J ends were trimmed by 4 bases and 5 bases, with 9 bases remaining between them. CDR3: CSVVAPDEQYF. CDR3 DNA sequence: TGCAGCGTTGTGGCCCCGGACGAGCAGTACTTC.

V and J are TRBV20-1 and TRBJ2-3; tentative D call: TRBD1 (6 bases). The ends were cut back, 3 bases at V and 5 bases at J, with 15 bases in the middle. The CDR3 has 14 amino acids. In germline, CDR1 is DFQATT, CDR2 SNEGSKA (reference sequence). The DNA for the CDR3 is TGCAGTGCTAGTAGCAACAGGGCGAGAGATACGCAGTATTTT. This codes for CSASSNRARDTQYF.

The chain employs TRBV9 and TRBJ2-5; 9 bases align to TRBD1. The CDR3 runs to 16 residues. Germline trimming cut 4 bases from V and 4 bases from J; bases unmatched to any gene: 11. Germline assignment: CDR1 SGDLS and CDR2 YYNGEE. CDR3 amino acids: CASSPRQGEKLETQYF. The CDR3 region has the DNA TGTGCCAGCAGCCCCCGACAGGGGGAGAAGTTAGAGACCCAGTACTTC.

The CDR3 is CASSVFDRTTDTQYF. DNA of the CDR3: TGTGCCAGCAGCGTATTTGACAGGACCACAGATACGCAGTATTTT. The chain has TRBV9 and TRBJ2-3; a weak D match, TRBD1 (6 bases). CDR3 size: 15 residues. CDR1 is SGDLS and CDR2 is YYNGEE in the germline V gene. The germline V and J ends were trimmed by 1 base and 2 bases, with 11 bases remaining between them.

The chain combines TRBV6-6 with TRBJ1-2; D unresolved. V was pared by 6 bases and J by 7 bases, with 9 bases between. CDR1 and CDR2 (germline): MNHNY, SVGAGI (reference sequence). There are 11 residues in the CDR3. The CDR3 bases are TGTGCCAGCAGCCCCCAAAGTGGCTACACCTTC. Translation: CASSPQSGYTF.

This clonotype was observed a handful of times. The chain carries TRBV29-1 and TRBJ2-7; 7 bases line up with TRBD1. V dropped 8 bases and J dropped 8; count of bases not matched to a gene: 9. The CDR3 extends over 11 amino acids. Looked up from germline, CDR1 is SQVTM and CDR2 is ANQGSEA. The CDR3 loop reads CSLFVGQQQYF. The CDR3 DNA sequence: TGCAGCTTGTTCGTGGGACAGCAGCAGTACTTC.

The chain combines TRBV4-2 with TRBJ2-5, with TRBD1 as a possible D gene (6 bases). The germline V gene has CDR1 LGHNA and CDR2 YNFKEQ. Trimming shortened V by 3 bases and J by 5 bases, and 19 bases separated the two germline ends. The CDR3 spans 16 residues. CDR3 bases: TGTGCCAGCAGCCAGTACCAGGGGAGAGAAGGGGAGACCCAGTACTTC. Translated: CASSQYQGREGETQYF.

This clonotype was observed a handful of times. V gene TRBV24-1 combines with J gene TRBJ2-7; perhaps D is TRBD1 or TRBD2 (6 bases each). Germline V gene sequence: CDR1 KGHDR, CDR2 SFDVKD. V was cut by 4 bases and J by 0 bases, with 15 bases left in between. This CDR3 contains 16 residues. The CDR3 sequence is CATSDPGAGSSYEQYF. The CDR3 DNA is TGTGCCACCAGTGACCCGGGGGCGGGGAGCTCCTACGAGCAGTACTTC.

CDR3 nucleotides: TGTGCCAGCGATTCCGGGACCTACGAGCAGTACTTC. This gives the protein CASDSGTYEQYF. The chain couples TRBV11-3 to TRBJ2-7, with D perhaps matching TRBD2 (5 bases). V lost 8 bases and J lost 2, with 10 bases in between. CDR3 length: 12 amino acids. The germline V gene encodes CDR1 SGHNT and CDR2 YENEEA.

The chain is built from TRBV4-3 and TRBJ1-2; D might be TRBD1 (6 bases). The V end lost 4 bases, the J end lost 8 bases, and 17 bases lay between the germline ends. The CDR3 sequence is 14 residues long. The V gene's germline CDR1 is LGHNA and CDR2 YSLEER. The CDR3 region has the DNA TGCGCCAGCAGCCCTACCCGAGGGGGAGAAGGCTACACCTTC. As protein: CASSPTRGGEGYTF.

V is TRBV7-9 and J is TRBJ1-5, with D perhaps TRBD1 (6 bases). Trimming shortened V by 5 bases and J by 3 bases, and 11 bases separated the two germline ends. The CDR3 is 14 amino acids. CDR1 SEHNR and CDR2 FQNEAQ come from the germline V gene (reference sequence). The CDR3 DNA sequence: TGTGCCAGCAGCCTGGACAGTGTCAATCAGCCCCAGCATTTT. Encoded protein: CASSLDSVNQPQHF.

There are a few counts of this clonotype. V and J are TRBV14 and TRBJ2-5; a possible D gene is TRBD2 (5 bases). Germline V gene lookup returns CDR1 SGHDN and CDR2 FVKESK. The germline V and J ends were trimmed by 3 bases and 11 bases, with 16 bases remaining between them. The CDR3 consists of 13 residues. The CDR3 protein is CASSQRLKVEQYF. Written as DNA, the CDR3 is TGTGCCAGCAGCCAGAGACTAAAAGTTGAGCAGTACTTC.

The V and J genes are TRBV28 and TRBJ2-2; the D gene is possibly TRBD2 (6 bases). Looked up from germline, CDR1 is MDHEN and CDR2 is SYDVKM. The CDR3 has 16 amino acids. The V end was cut by 6 bases, the J end by 6 bases, with 20 bases between. The CDR3 coding sequence is TGTGCCAGCAGGGGGAGGAAGCGGTGGGGGTCCGGGGAGCTGTTTTTT. Residues: CASRGRKRWGSGELFF. Drawing the rest from reference TRBV28 and TRBJ2-2, the complete variable domain is DVKVTQSSRYLVKRTGEKVFLECVQDMDHENMFWYRQDPGLGLRLIYFSYDVKMKEKGDIPEGYSVSREKKERFSLILESASTNQTSMYLCASRGRKRWGSGELFFGEGSRLTVL.

J is TRBJ1-1 and V is TRBV4-2; D may be TRBD1 (6 bases). Germline V gene sequence: CDR1 LGHNA, CDR2 YNFKEQ. V lost 3 bases to trimming and J lost 1 base, with 18 bases between them. The length of the CDR3 is 17 residues. The chain's CDR3 is CASSQNRDGQANTEAFF. CDR3 nucleotide sequence: TGTGCCAGCAGCCAGAACAGGGACGGCCAGGCGAACACTGAAGCTTTCTTT.

V is TRBV12-3 or TRBV12-4 and J is TRBJ1-2, with D uncertain. CDR3 size: 11 residues. Trimming stripped 3 bases from V and 8 bases from J, with 7 bases between. CDR3: CASSLVRGYTF. Written as DNA, the CDR3 is TGTGCCAGCAGTTTGGTCAGGGGCTACACCTTC.

This clonotype was seen only a few times. The chain couples TRBV20-1 to TRBJ2-7; TRBD1 agrees at 7 bases. CDR1 is DFQATT, CDR2 SNEGSKA, per germline (reference sequence). V lost 0 bases to trimming and J lost 7 bases; unmatched junction nucleotides: 15. The CDR3 contains 16 residues. CDR3 region: CSARDTIGTVTREQYF. The CDR3 coding sequence is TGCAGTGCTAGAGATACGATCGGGACAGTCACGCGGGAGCAGTACTTC.

The chain links TRBV6-5 to TRBJ2-7; unclear D gene. This CDR3 comprises 15 residues. In germline, CDR1 is MNHEY, CDR2 SVGAGI. Trimming shortened V by 6 bases and J by 3 bases, and 18 bases separated the two germline ends. In nucleotides, the CDR3 is TGTGCCAGCAGCTTAAGTGTATCACCGCACTACGAGCAGTACTTC. This translates into CASSLSVSPHYEQYF.

The genes are TRBV20-1 and TRBJ2-3, with D possibly being TRBD2 (5 bases). V was clipped by 3 bases and J by 6 bases, with 16 bases between them. CDR1 and CDR2 (germline): DFQATT, SNEGSKA (reference sequence). This CDR3 has 14 residues. CDR3 nucleotide sequence: TGCAGTGCTAGCGGGATGGCCAAAAGGGATACGCAGTATTTT. The encoded protein is CSASGMAKRDTQYF.

This clonotype came up a few times. The chain employs TRBV4-3 and TRBJ2-3, with D unresolved. V was trimmed by 1 base and J by 4 bases, leaving 12 bases between them. The germline V gene encodes CDR1 LGHNA and CDR2 YSLEER. The CDR3 is 15 amino acids. This CDR3 reads CASSQGVGSADTQYF. The CDR3 DNA reads as TGCGCCAGCAGCCAAGGTGTCGGATCTGCAGATACGCAGTATTTT.

The J gene is TRBJ2-3, the V gene TRBV25-1, with 7 bases that match TRBD2. V dropped 4 bases and J dropped 8; count of bases not matched to a gene: 18. CDR3 length: 17 residues. Germline-derived CDR1 and CDR2 are MGHDK and SYGVNS. The CDR3 protein is CASSAPSGRLSLPTQYF. CDR3 coding DNA: TGTGCCAGCAGTGCCCCTTCCGGGAGGCTATCTCTTCCTACGCAGTATTTT.

This clonotype was seen a handful of times. The CDR3 nucleotides are TGCAGCGTTGATCCTGGACAGGCGGTAGCAGATACGCAGTATTTT. Residues: CSVDPGQAVADTQYF. The gene calls are TRBV29-1 and TRBJ2-3, with 7 bases identical to TRBD1. The length of the CDR3 is 15 residues. With 3 bases clipped from V and 4 bases from J, the junction kept 10 bases outside the gene matches. Germline V lookup: CDR1 SQVTM, CDR2 ANQGSEA.

This clonotype came up once. The chain has TRBV5-1 and TRBJ1-2; 11 bases align to TRBD1. The germline CDR1 and CDR2 sequences are SGHRS and YFSETQ. The length of the CDR3 is 14 residues. The ends lost 3 bases at V and 7 bases at J; junction bases unmatched: 5. CDR3: CASSSGTGGAGYTF. For the CDR3, the DNA is TGCGCCAGCAGCTCGGGGACAGGGGGAGCTGGCTACACCTTC.

This chain uses TRBV12-3 or TRBV12-4 with TRBJ1-5; D may be TRBD1 (5 bases). The CDR3 is 16 amino acids. V lost 4 bases and J 4 bases, leaving 17 bases between the germline ends. CDR3 loop: CASSYRGLSLNQPQHF. Written as DNA, the CDR3 is TGTGCCAGCAGTTACCGGGGGTTGAGCCTTAATCAGCCCCAGCATTTT.

The rearrangement uses TRBV28 and TRBJ1-2, with D possibly matching TRBD1 (6 bases). The V end was cut by 1 base, the J end by 1 base, with 10 bases between. The CDR3 runs to 15 residues. Per germline, CDR1 MDHEN and CDR2 SYDVKM. The CDR3 DNA is TGTGCCAGCAGTTTATCGACAGGAATTAACTATGGCTACACCTTC. As protein: CASSLSTGINYGYTF.

This clonotype showed up just a few times. V usage is TRBV15 and J usage is TRBJ2-1; 9 positions agree with TRBD1. Looked up from germline, CDR1 is LNHNV and CDR2 is YYDKDF (reference sequence). The CDR3 totals 16 residues. Germline trimming cut 1 base from V and 8 bases from J; bases unmatched to any gene: 9. CDR3: CATSRAGTGFLDEQFF. The CDR3 region has the DNA TGTGCCACCAGCAGAGCCGGGACAGGGTTTCTTGATGAGCAGTTCTTC.

This clonotype was picked up a small number of times. The chain joins TRBV7-2 to TRBJ2-6; TRBD2 might be the D (5 bases). This CDR3 has 16 amino acids. V lost 6 bases and J 0 bases, leaving 12 bases between the germline ends. Germline CDR1 reads SGHTA; CDR2 reads FQGNSA. The CDR3 loop is CASSLSGSSGANVLTF. The CDR3, as DNA: TGTGCCAGCAGTCTTTCTGGGAGCTCTGGGGCCAACGTCCTGACTTTC.